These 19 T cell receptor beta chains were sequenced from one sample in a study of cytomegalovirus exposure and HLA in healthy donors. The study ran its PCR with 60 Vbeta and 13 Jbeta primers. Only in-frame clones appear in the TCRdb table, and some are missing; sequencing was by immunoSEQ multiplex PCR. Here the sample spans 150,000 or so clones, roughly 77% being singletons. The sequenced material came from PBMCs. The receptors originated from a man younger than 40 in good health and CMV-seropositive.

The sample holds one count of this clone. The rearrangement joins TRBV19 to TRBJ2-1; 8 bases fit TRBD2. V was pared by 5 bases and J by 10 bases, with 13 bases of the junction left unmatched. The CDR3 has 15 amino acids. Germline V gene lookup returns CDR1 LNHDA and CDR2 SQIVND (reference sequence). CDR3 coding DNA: TGTGCCAGTAGTTCGCCGGGACTAGGGAACGAGGAGCAGTTCTTC. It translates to CASSSPGLGNEEQFF.

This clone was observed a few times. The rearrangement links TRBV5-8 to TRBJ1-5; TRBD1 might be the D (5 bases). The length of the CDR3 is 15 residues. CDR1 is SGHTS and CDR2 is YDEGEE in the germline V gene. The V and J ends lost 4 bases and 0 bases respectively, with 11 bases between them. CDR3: CASSPPGVSNQPQHF. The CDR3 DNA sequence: TGTGCCAGCAGCCCCCCGGGGGTTAGCAATCAGCCCCAGCATTTT.

The CDR3 here is CASSLQGGVEKLFF. For the CDR3, the DNA is TGCGCCAGCAGCTTACAGGGGGGGGTTGAAAAACTGTTTTTT. The chain has TRBV5-1 and TRBJ1-4; 8 nucleotides line up with TRBD1. The CDR3 covers 14 residues. J gave up 7 bases and V 2 bases, and 4 bases lay outside the gene matches. In germline, CDR1 is SGHRS, CDR2 YFSETQ. The full variable domain, completed using reference TRBV5-1 and TRBJ1-4, is KAGVTQTPRYLIKTRGQQVTLSCSPISGHRSVSWYQQTPGQGLQFLFEYFSETQRNKGNFPGRFSGRQFSNSRSEMNVSTLELGDSALYLCASSLQGGVEKLFFGSGTQLSVL.

CDR3 residues: CASSVSQQGGYNEQFF. Written as DNA, the CDR3 is TGTGCCAGCAGCGTGAGCCAACAGGGGGGGTACAATGAGCAGTTCTTC. V is TRBV9 and J is TRBJ2-1; D is possibly TRBD1 (8 bases). Germline assignment: CDR1 SGDLS and CDR2 YYNGEE. V lost 2 bases to trimming and J lost 4 bases, with 16 bases between them. The CDR3 is 16 amino acids.

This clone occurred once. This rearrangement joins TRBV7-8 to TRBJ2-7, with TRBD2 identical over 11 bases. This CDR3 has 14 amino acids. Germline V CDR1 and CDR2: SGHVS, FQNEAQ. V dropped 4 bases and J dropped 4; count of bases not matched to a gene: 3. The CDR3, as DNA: TGTGCCAGCAGCTATCTAGCGGGGGGTTACGAGCAGTACTTC. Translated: CASSYLAGGYEQYF.

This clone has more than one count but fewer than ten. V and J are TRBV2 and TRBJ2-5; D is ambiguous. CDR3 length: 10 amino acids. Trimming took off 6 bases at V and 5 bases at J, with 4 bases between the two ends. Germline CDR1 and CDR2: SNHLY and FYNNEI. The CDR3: CASRRETQYF. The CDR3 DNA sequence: TGTGCCAGCAGGCGGGAGACCCAGTACTTC.

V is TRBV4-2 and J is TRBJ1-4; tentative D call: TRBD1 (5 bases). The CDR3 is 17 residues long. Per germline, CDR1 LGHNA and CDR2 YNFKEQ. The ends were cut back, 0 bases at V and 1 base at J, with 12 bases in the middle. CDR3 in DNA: TGTGCCAGCAGCCAAGAGGGCAGGGTGGAAACTAATGAAAAACTGTTTTTT. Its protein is CASSQEGRVETNEKLFF.

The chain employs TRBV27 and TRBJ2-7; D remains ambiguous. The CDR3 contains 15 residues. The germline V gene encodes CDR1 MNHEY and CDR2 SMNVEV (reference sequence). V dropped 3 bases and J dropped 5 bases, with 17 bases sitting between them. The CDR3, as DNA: TGTGCCAGCAGTTTCAGCGCCATTGCCCCCAACGAGCAGTACTTC. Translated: CASSFSAIAPNEQYF.

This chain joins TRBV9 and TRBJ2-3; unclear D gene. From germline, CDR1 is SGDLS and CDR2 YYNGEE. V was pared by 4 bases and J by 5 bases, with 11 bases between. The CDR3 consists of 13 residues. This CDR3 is CASSRSLGDTQYF. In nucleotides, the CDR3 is TGTGCCAGCAGCCGGAGCCTGGGAGATACGCAGTATTTT.

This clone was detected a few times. The CDR3 region has the DNA TGCAGCATGACTAGCGTCGGCAATGAGCAGTTCTTC. Its protein product is CSMTSVGNEQFF. This sequence joins TRBV29-1 and TRBJ2-1, with TRBD2 matching over 8 bases. J lost 6 bases, V lost 8 bases, and 6 bases had no gene match. CDR1 and CDR2 from the germline V gene are SQVTM and ANQGSEA. The CDR3 loop spans 12 amino acids.

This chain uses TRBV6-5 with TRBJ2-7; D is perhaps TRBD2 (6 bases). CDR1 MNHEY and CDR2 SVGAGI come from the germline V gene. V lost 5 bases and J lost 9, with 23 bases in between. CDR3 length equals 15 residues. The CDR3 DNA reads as TGTGCCAGCAGTCCTACCGGGACTCTCCTTACGGGGCAGTACTTC. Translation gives CASSPTGTLLTGQYF.

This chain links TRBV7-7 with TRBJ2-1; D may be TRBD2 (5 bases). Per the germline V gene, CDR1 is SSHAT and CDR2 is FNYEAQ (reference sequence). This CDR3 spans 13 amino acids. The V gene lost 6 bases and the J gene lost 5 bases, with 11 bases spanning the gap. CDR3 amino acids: CASSPGLNNEQFF. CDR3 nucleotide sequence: TGTGCCAGCAGTCCCGGACTTAACAATGAGCAGTTCTTC.

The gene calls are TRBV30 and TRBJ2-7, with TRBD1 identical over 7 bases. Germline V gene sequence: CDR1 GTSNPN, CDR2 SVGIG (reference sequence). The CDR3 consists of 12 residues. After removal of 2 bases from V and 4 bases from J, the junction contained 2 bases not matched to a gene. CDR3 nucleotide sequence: TGTGCCTGGAGTTTGGACAGGTACGAGCAGTACTTC. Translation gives CAWSLDRYEQYF. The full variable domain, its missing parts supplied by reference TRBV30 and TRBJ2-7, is SQTIHQWPATLVQPVGSPLSLECTVEGTSNPNLYWYRQAAGRGLQLLFYSVGIGQISSEVPQNLSASRPQDRQFILSSKKLLLSDSGFYLCAWSLDRYEQYFGPGTRLTVT.

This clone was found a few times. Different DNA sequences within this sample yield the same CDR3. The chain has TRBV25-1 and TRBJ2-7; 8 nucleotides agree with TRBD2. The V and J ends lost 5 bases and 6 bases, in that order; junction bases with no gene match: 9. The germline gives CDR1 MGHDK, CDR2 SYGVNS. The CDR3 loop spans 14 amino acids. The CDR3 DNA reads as TGTGCCAGCAGTCCACCCGGGGGGGGGCGCGAGCAGTACTTC. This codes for CASSPPGGGREQYF.

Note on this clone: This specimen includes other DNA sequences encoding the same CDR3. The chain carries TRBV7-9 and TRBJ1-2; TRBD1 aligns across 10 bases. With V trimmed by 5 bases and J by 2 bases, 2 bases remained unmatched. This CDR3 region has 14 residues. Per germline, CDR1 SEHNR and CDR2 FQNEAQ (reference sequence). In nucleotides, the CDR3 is TGTGCCAGCAGCCAGGGACAGGGGAACTATGGCTACACCTTC. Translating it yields CASSQGQGNYGYTF. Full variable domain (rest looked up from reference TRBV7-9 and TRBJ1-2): DTGVSQNPRHKITKRGQNVTFRCDPISEHNRLYWYRQTLGQGPEFLTYFQNEAQLEKSRLLSDRFSAERPKGSFSTLEIQRTEQGDSAMYLCASSQGQGNYGYTFGSGTRLTVV.

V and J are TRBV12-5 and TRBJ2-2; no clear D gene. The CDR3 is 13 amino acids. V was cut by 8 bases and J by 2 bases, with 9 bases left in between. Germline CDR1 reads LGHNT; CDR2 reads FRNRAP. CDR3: CASQSKNTGELFF. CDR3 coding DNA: TGTGCTAGTCAATCTAAAAACACCGGGGAGCTGTTTTTT. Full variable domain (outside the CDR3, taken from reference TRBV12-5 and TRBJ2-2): DARVTQTPRHKVTEMGQEVTMRCQPILGHNTVFWYRQTMMQGLELLAYFRNRAPLDDSGMPKDRFSAEMPDATLATLKIQPSEPRDSAVYFCASQSKNTGELFFGEGSRLTVL.

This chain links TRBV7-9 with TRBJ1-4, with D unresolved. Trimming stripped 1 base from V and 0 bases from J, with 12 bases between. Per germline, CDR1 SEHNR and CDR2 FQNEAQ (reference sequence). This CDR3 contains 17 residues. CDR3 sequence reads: CASSLEQLLATNEKLFF. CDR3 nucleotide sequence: TGTGCCAGCAGCTTAGAACAGCTACTTGCAACTAATGAAAAACTGTTTTTT.

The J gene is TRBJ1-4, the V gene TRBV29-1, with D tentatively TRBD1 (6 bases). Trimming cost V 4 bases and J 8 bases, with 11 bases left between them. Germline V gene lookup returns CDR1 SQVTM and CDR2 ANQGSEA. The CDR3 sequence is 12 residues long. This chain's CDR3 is CSVGTGIEKLFF. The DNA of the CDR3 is TGCAGCGTTGGAACAGGGATCGAAAAACTGTTTTTT.

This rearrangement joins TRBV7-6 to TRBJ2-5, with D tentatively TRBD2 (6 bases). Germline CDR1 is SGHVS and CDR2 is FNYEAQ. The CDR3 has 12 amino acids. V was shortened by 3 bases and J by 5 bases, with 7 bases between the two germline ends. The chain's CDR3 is CASSFGGETQYF. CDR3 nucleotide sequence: TGTGCCAGCAGCTTTGGGGGGGAGACCCAGTACTTC.